This TCR beta chain is from a study of blood T cells in healthy people across ages. The authors drew 8.5 to 10 milliliters of peripheral blood from each donor. Every sample gave at least 5 micrograms of total RNA when it was extracted. This clonotype was recorded many times. A sample-barcoded 5' primer and a J-beta primer mix were used in a second PCR of roughly 7 to 12 cycles. TCRdb re-analysed the 5' RACE reads in MiXCR, keeping a single row per CDR3 protein. The sample includes some 1.1 million distinct CDR3 sequences, around two fifths of them seen just once. V lost 0 bases, J lost 11 bases, and 15 bases stayed unmatched. Germline V gene lookup returns CDR1 LGHNA and CDR2 YNFKEQ. The CDR3 totals 17 residues.

The clonotype comes from a young man in good health. The rearrangement links TRBV4-2 to TRBJ2-5; 10 bases align to TRBD2. What was sequenced was blood. The CDR3 reads CASSQDASSGGNNEQYF. As DNA, the CDR3 is TGTGCCAGCAGCCAAGATGCATCTAGCGGGGGAAACAATGAGCAGTACTTC.